Listed below are T cell receptor beta chains from one sample, sequenced in a study of shared clonotypes between healthy human individuals. Repertoires were generated with immunoSEQ multiplex PCR, while TCRdb's copy carries only in-frame clones and drops some. The sample includes 330,000 or so clones, around 67% of them seen just once. Source material: memory CD4+ T cells sorted from blood. The source is a young man in good health. Both conserved end residues are part of each CDR3. Each record gives: CDR3 protein, J gene, V gene, clone size. The size entry is marked missing in some rows and otherwise reads once, few, many or a size class.

CASSPSTGRYEQYF TRBJ2-7 TRBV5-4 -
CASSFPGLGAYEQYF TRBJ2-7 TRBV7-2 once
CASTRGGPNYGYTF TRBJ1-2 TRBV19 once
CASPPSGQAETQYF TRBJ2-5 TRBV18 -
CASSPRSGETQYF TRBJ2-5 TRBV18 -
CASKEQTHSNQPQHF TRBJ1-5 TRBV19 -
CASSPEIGQAYSGANVLTF TRBJ2-6 TRBV18 -
CASSEPTGVQETQYF TRBJ2-5 TRBV25-1 -
CATPGLAGGSSYNEQFF TRBJ2-1 TRBV2 -
CASTRETGNTIYF TRBJ1-3 TRBV2 -
CASSLAGDGRARYNEQFF TRBJ2-1 TRBV5-4 few
CAADRTSNTEAFF TRBJ1-1 TRBV28 -
CASSFRTGLGYTF TRBJ1-2 TRBV7-9 -
CASSLGRTSGDTDTQYF TRBJ2-3 TRBV7-9 -
CASSKTSGDGETQYF TRBJ2-5 TRBV4-3 -
CASSLRLAGDTDTQYF TRBJ2-3 TRBV7-9 -
CASSLEVFGQAARRATDTEAFF TRBJ1-1 TRBV7-7 -
CSGRTSGTGELFF TRBJ2-2 TRBV29-1 -
CASSSSGRMYEQYF TRBJ2-7 TRBV11-2 few
CASSMIFAGSSYNEQFF TRBJ2-1 TRBV19 many
CASTLSRAGVRGELFF TRBJ2-2 TRBV5-8 -
CASSVQGGSTDTQYF TRBJ2-3 TRBV5-1 -
CASSFGQGTNEKLFF TRBJ1-4 TRBV7-9 -
CASRPGWTVSPHF TRBJ2-7 TRBV28 -
CASSPKPRSNTGELFF TRBJ2-2 TRBV7-9 -
CASSLLTDYSYEQYF TRBJ2-7 TRBV11-3 -
CASSIYPWGEQYF TRBJ2-7 TRBV7-2 -
CASSLMGHTGELFF TRBJ2-2 TRBV7-8 -
CATHFSGGQADTQYF TRBJ2-3 TRBV19 -
CASKLAGGPDYEQYF TRBJ2-7 TRBV4-2 -
CASSLAPTGNGEQYF TRBJ2-7 TRBV5-6 few
CASSNRVENEQFF TRBJ2-1 TRBV11-3 -
CASSRTERGDTQYF TRBJ2-3 TRBV19 once
CASSFGGRGDQPQHF TRBJ1-5 TRBV11-2 -
CASRSGASGANVLTF TRBJ2-6 TRBV2 -
CASTYSSREDTQYF TRBJ2-3 TRBV7-2 -
CASSEAGTGDEKLFF TRBJ1-4 TRBV5-1 few
CASSLAGQLYEQYF TRBJ2-7 TRBV5-1 -
CASSETGPQETQYF TRBJ2-5 TRBV6-1 -
CASSPTSGRGTDTQYF TRBJ2-3 TRBV18 -
CASSEARAYQETQYF TRBJ2-5 TRBV2 -
CASRGTAIRAQVSQYF TRBJ2-5 TRBV28 -
CASALRRGSYNEQFF TRBJ2-1 TRBV2 -
CASSPLGGKTEAFF TRBJ1-1 TRBV6-1 -
CASSLAGGPTDTQYF TRBJ2-3 TRBV28 -
CASSSPRLAGQITDTQYF TRBJ2-3 TRBV7-9 once
CASSQEVGSGGYGYTF TRBJ1-2 TRBV4-2 -
CASSDKTTSGSWGTGELFF TRBJ2-2 TRBV9 -
CASSSHAPSGANVLTF TRBJ2-6 TRBV9 -
CASSPPSGSHGNQPQHF TRBJ1-5 TRBV18 few
CASSFRAQNTGELFF TRBJ2-2 TRBV11-2 -